Following are 18 T cell receptor beta chains from one sample sequenced in a study of technical replicates of blood from several donors. Libraries were prepared by immunoSEQ multiplex PCR; TCRdb keeps only in-frame clonotypes and omits some of them. This sample has approximately 76,000 clones, with 65% to 90% found just once. The specimen was PBMCs. Receptors originate from a human donor in good health. Some clones in this sample may be carry-over from other donors' samples.

This clone has more than one count but fewer than ten. The chain recombines TRBV28 with TRBJ2-4, with 10 bases identical to TRBD2. With 4 bases clipped from V and 6 bases from J, the junction kept 6 bases outside the gene matches. CDR3 size: 15 residues. In germline, CDR1 is MDHEN, CDR2 SYDVKM. The CDR3 nucleotides are TGTGCCAGCAGTTCCTTTTTAGCGGGGGGAAACATTCAGTACTTC. It specifies CASSSFLAGGNIQYF.

The V gene is TRBV4-2, the J gene TRBJ2-7; tentative D call: TRBD1 (6 bases). With 4 bases removed from V and 2 bases from J, the gap between germline ends came to 15 bases. CDR3 size: 15 residues. Germline V gene sequence: CDR1 LGHNA, CDR2 YNFKEQ. In DNA form, the CDR3 reads TGTGCCAGCAGCCCCCGCAGGGGTGAGACCTACGAGCAGTACTTC. It translates to CASSPRRGETYEQYF.

J is TRBJ1-4 and V is TRBV30, with TRBD1 matching over 9 bases. The V gene's germline CDR1 is GTSNPN and CDR2 SVGIG (reference sequence). CDR3 size: 13 residues. J gave up 8 bases and V 0 bases, and 1 base lay outside the gene matches. CDR3 residues: CAWSVTGGEKLFF. Written as DNA, the CDR3 is TGTGCCTGGAGTGTGACAGGGGGGGAAAAACTGTTTTTT. Complete variable domain (other parts from reference TRBV30 and TRBJ1-4): SQTIHQWPATLVQPVGSPLSLECTVEGTSNPNLYWYRQAAGRGLQLLFYSVGIGQISSEVPQNLSASRPQDRQFILSSKKLLLSDSGFYLCAWSVTGGEKLFFGSGTQLSVL.

This clone was detected once. This probably arose from a read error, given a far larger clone one base away. The chain joins TRBV11-2 to TRBJ1-2; 7 bases align to TRBD1. Germline CDR1 reads SGHAT; CDR2 reads FQNNGV. This CDR3 spans 15 amino acids. CDR3 sequence (DNA): TGTGCCAGCAGCTTAGTAGACAGGGATAGGCATGGCTACGCCTTC. Translation: CASSLVDRDRHGYAF.

The V gene is TRBV4-1, the J gene TRBJ2-7; D might be TRBD2 (5 bases). This CDR3 contains 13 residues. Germline V gene lookup returns CDR1 MGHRA and CDR2 YSYEKL. V lost 5 bases, J lost 7 bases, and 15 bases lay in between. The CDR3 reads CASSDQAGWEQYF. As DNA, the CDR3 is TGCGCCAGCAGCGATCAGGCGGGTTGGGAGCAGTACTTC.

The chain couples TRBV19 to TRBJ2-7; D perhaps matches TRBD1 (6 bases). The CDR3 covers 12 residues. V lost 5 bases and J lost 6, with 11 bases in between. In germline, CDR1 is LNHDA, CDR2 SQIVND (reference sequence). The CDR3 region is CASSLQGFEQYF. Here the CDR3 DNA reads TGTGCCAGTAGTCTACAGGGATTCGAGCAGTACTTC. The full variable domain, with the rest looked up from reference TRBV19 and TRBJ2-7, is DGGITQSPKYLFRKEGQNVTLSCEQNLNHDAMYWYRQDPGQGLRLIYYSQIVNDFQKGDIAEGYSVSREKKESFPLTVTSAQKNPTAFYLCASSLQGFEQYFGPGTRLTVT.

V gene TRBV5-1 combines with J gene TRBJ2-5; possibly TRBD2 for D (5 bases). Germline loops: CDR1 SGHRS, CDR2 YFSETQ. Trimming shortened V by 2 bases and J by 5 bases, and 13 bases separated the two germline ends. CDR3 size: 14 residues. CDR3 protein: CASSFRGDGETQYF. For the CDR3, the DNA is TGCGCCAGCAGCTTCCGGGGAGACGGGGAGACCCAGTACTTC.

In its sample, this clone was seen a few times. The chain carries TRBV6-4 and TRBJ2-2; unclear D gene. V was clipped by 2 bases and J by 4 bases, with 5 bases between them. CDR3 length: 13 residues. Germline values: CDR1 MRHNA, CDR2 SNTAGT. As DNA, the CDR3 is TGTGCCAGCAGTGACCTCGGCACCGGGGAGCTGTTTTTT. Its translation is CASSDLGTGELFF.

This clone was found a few times. V gene TRBV4-2 combines with J gene TRBJ1-1; maybe TRBD1 (5 bases). Germline values: CDR1 LGHNA, CDR2 YNFKEQ. This CDR3 comprises 14 residues. V was shortened by 1 base and J by 3 bases, with 9 bases between the two germline ends. CDR3 residues: CASSQGGSDTEAFF. The CDR3 DNA sequence: TGTGCCAGCAGCCAAGGGGGCTCTGACACTGAAGCTTTCTTT.

V is TRBV9 and J is TRBJ2-1; TRBD2 matches 11 bases. The CDR3 spans 14 residues. Germline V gene lookup returns CDR1 SGDLS and CDR2 YYNGEE. V was clipped by 3 bases and J by 10 bases; unmatched bases: 6. CDR3 bases: TGTGCCAGCAGCGGTAGCGGGGGGGCAAGAGAGCAGTTCTTC. This gives the protein CASSGSGGAREQFF.

The chain links TRBV19 to TRBJ1-2, with D possibly matching TRBD1 (5 bases). This CDR3 spans 15 amino acids. CDR1 is LNHDA, CDR2 SQIVND, per germline (reference sequence). Trimming removed 3 bases from V and 0 bases from J, with 11 bases in between. CDR3 sequence: CASSMRDLTNYGYTF. The CDR3 DNA sequence: TGTGCCAGTAGTATGCGGGACTTAACTAACTATGGCTACACCTTC. The whole variable domain, remainder taken from reference TRBV19 and TRBJ1-2, is DGGITQSPKYLFRKEGQNVTLSCEQNLNHDAMYWYRQDPGQGLRLIYYSQIVNDFQKGDIAEGYSVSREKKESFPLTVTSAQKNPTAFYLCASSMRDLTNYGYTFGSGTRLTVV.

The chain uses TRBV5-1 and TRBJ1-2; 11 nucleotides match TRBD1. The CDR3 length is 13 residues. The germline CDR1 and CDR2 sequences are SGHRS and YFSETQ. Trimming took 4 bases from V and 4 from J; bases not matched to a gene: 0. In DNA form, the CDR3 reads TGCGCCAGCAGCGGGACAGGGGGCTATGGCTACACCTTC. This sequence encodes CASSGTGGYGYTF.

The chain is built from TRBV7-2 and TRBJ1-6, with D possibly TRBD1 on 5 matching bases. This CDR3 is built from 15 residues. V shed 2 bases and J shed 11 bases, with 16 bases lying between them. The germline V gene has CDR1 SGHTA and CDR2 FQGNSA. Written as DNA, the CDR3 is TGTGCCAGCAGCTTATATGGCCAGGGAAGCGCACCCCTCCACTTT. It codes for CASSLYGQGSAPLHF.

This chain connects TRBV11-3 to TRBJ2-5; 8 positions match TRBD1. The CDR3 runs 19 residues. Trimming took 5 bases from V and 5 from J; bases not matched to a gene: 22. Germline V CDR1 and CDR2: SGHNT, YENEEA. CDR3 residues: CASSRTGPPRGAGGETQYF. CDR3 nucleotides: TGTGCCAGCAGCAGGACAGGGCCACCTAGGGGGGCTGGGGGCGAGACCCAGTACTTC.

The V and J genes are TRBV7-2 and TRBJ1-2; TRBD1 aligns across 7 bases. The length of the CDR3 is 14 residues. Trimming cost V 3 bases and J 6 bases; bases outside gene matches: 7. Germline CDR1 SGHTA, CDR2 FQGNSA. The DNA for the CDR3 is TGTGCCAGCAGCTTTGGCAGGGGGTTCGATGGCTACACCTTC. It specifies CASSFGRGFDGYTF.

This rearrangement joins TRBV7-9 to TRBJ1-1, with D possibly being TRBD1 (5 bases). V was clipped by 1 base and J by 4 bases, with 10 bases between them. CDR1 and CDR2 (germline): SEHNR, FQNEAQ (reference sequence). This CDR3 is built from 14 residues. CDR3: CASSLGAGVTEAFF. CDR3 bases: TGTGCCAGCAGCTTAGGGGCGGGGGTCACTGAAGCTTTCTTT.

This clone appeared a few times. V and J are TRBV4-2 and TRBJ2-5, with 9 bases fitting TRBD2. The CDR3 is 15 amino acids. The J segment lost 2 bases and the V segment lost 3 bases, leaving 4 bases of the junction unmatched. From germline, CDR1 is LGHNA and CDR2 YNFKEQ. CDR3 in amino acids: CASSQWTSAQETQYF. The CDR3 bases are TGTGCCAGCAGCCAGTGGACTAGCGCTCAAGAGACCCAGTACTTC.

This clone was seen more than once but under ten times. V is TRBV4-3 and J is TRBJ1-1; D possibly corresponds to TRBD1 (5 bases). Per germline, CDR1 LGHNA and CDR2 YSLEER. The CDR3 is 13 residues long. V lost 3 bases and J 6 bases, leaving 11 bases between the germline ends. Here the CDR3 reads CASSQDQGSEAFF. CDR3 coding DNA: TGCGCCAGCAGCCAGGACCAGGGTTCTGAAGCTTTCTTT.